The 15 T cell receptor beta chains below were found in one sample sequenced in a study of blood T cell repertoires in COVID-19. Clones were sequenced by immunoSEQ multiplex PCR, and TCRdb holds only the in-frame ones, with some missing. The data show fewer than 100,000 clones, 70% to 80% seen once. Source material: peripheral blood. The receptors come from a human donor in a cohort sampled during active COVID-19.

The chain links TRBV7-3 to TRBJ2-1, with 10 positions matching TRBD1. Trimming at V came to 5 bases and at J to 8 bases, leaving 6 bases not matched to a gene. Germline V gene lookup returns CDR1 SGHTA and CDR2 FQGTGA. This CDR3 contains 14 residues. The DNA for the CDR3 is TGTGCCAGCAGCCCCCCCGGGACAGGGGATGAGCAGTTCTTC. This sequence encodes CASSPPGTGDEQFF.

This chain joins TRBV29-1 and TRBJ2-3, with D perhaps TRBD1 (5 bases). The length of the CDR3 is 14 residues. Per germline, CDR1 SQVTM and CDR2 ANQGSEA. Trimming removed 0 bases from V and 2 bases from J, with 9 bases in between. The CDR3 nucleotides are TGCAGCGTTGAAGAAGACAGAAACACAGATACGCAGTATTTT. Translated, it gives CSVEEDRNTDTQYF.

The chain carries TRBV24-1 and TRBJ2-3; 9 bases map to TRBD2. The trim removed 3 bases at V and 4 bases at J, leaving 16 bases unmatched. Germline V CDR1 and CDR2: KGHDR, SFDVKD. This CDR3 spans 19 amino acids. CDR3 DNA sequence: TGTGCCACCAGTGATCCCTCTCCGTTTGCGGGACTAGCAGCAGATACGCAGTATTTT. It codes for CATSDPSPFAGLAADTQYF.

V is TRBV28 and J is TRBJ1-1; D ambiguous. The CDR3 runs 14 residues. Trimming cost V 6 bases and J 3 bases, with 14 bases left between them. The germline CDR1 and CDR2 sequences are MDHEN and SYDVKM. CDR3 DNA sequence: TGTGCCAGCAGCAGCACACCCGGGGACACTGAAGCTTTCTTT. As protein: CASSSTPGDTEAFF.

The gene calls are TRBV2 and TRBJ2-7; 7 nucleotides line up with TRBD2. Germline V lookup: CDR1 SNHLY, CDR2 FYNNEI. This CDR3 is built from 14 residues. Germline trimming cut 8 bases from V and 0 bases from J; bases unmatched to any gene: 7. CDR3 sequence: CASGGVRGSYEQYF. Written as DNA, the CDR3 is TGTGCCAGCGGGGGGGTCCGGGGCTCCTACGAGCAGTACTTC.

The V gene is TRBV7-3, the J gene TRBJ2-2, with a tentative D call TRBD1 (7 bases). Deletions cut 1 base from V and 5 bases from J, with 11 bases between. This CDR3 comprises 15 residues. Germline V gives CDR1 SGHTA, CDR2 FQGTGA. CDR3: CASSLNRGGTGELFF. As DNA, the CDR3 is TGTGCCAGCAGCTTAAACAGGGGAGGTACCGGGGAGCTGTTTTTT.

The chain couples TRBV18 to TRBJ1-5; D uncertain. The CDR3 has 15 amino acids. The V gene lost 3 bases and the J gene lost 7 bases, with 16 bases spanning the gap. Germline-derived CDR1 and CDR2 are KGHSH and LQKENI. CDR3 sequence: CASSPTTGEVQPQHF. The CDR3 DNA reads as TGTGCCAGCTCACCCACAACCGGTGAGGTCCAGCCCCAGCATTTT. Filled out from reference TRBV18 and TRBJ1-5, the complete variable domain reads NAGVMQNPRHLVRRRGQEARLRCSPMKGHSHVYWYRQLPEEGLKFMVYLQKENIIDESGMPKERFSAEFPKEGPSILRIQQVVRGDSAAYFCASSPTTGEVQPQHFGDGTRLSIL.

This clone was seen many times. The chain couples TRBV15 to TRBJ2-6; maybe TRBD2 (6 bases). Germline assignment: CDR1 LNHNV and CDR2 YYDKDF (reference sequence). Trimming took 0 bases from V and 0 from J, leaving 9 bases between them. This CDR3 is 17 amino acids long. The CDR3 DNA reads TGTGCCACCAGCAGAGATAACGGGGGCTCTGGGGCCAACGTCCTGACTTTC. Its translation: CATSRDNGGSGANVLTF.

This rearrangement joins TRBV5-1 to TRBJ1-2, with a weak D call TRBD1 (5 bases). The CDR3 extends over 15 amino acids. Germline V gene lookup returns CDR1 SGHRS and CDR2 YFSETQ. The V gene lost 1 base and the J gene lost 5 bases, with 15 bases spanning the gap. CDR3 residues: CASSLNLRAGYGYTF. The CDR3 DNA follows: TGCGCCAGCAGCTTGAATCTCAGGGCAGGGTATGGCTACACCTTC.

This clone has just a few counts. The rearrangement joins TRBV19 to TRBJ1-5, with D perhaps matching TRBD1 (5 bases). In germline, CDR1 is LNHDA, CDR2 SQIVND (reference sequence). V was shortened by 8 bases and J by 9 bases, with 17 bases between the two germline ends. This CDR3 region has 13 residues. The CDR3 bases are TGTGCCAGTGCCACAGGTCAAGAGATGCCCCAGCATTTT. Protein sequence: CASATGQEMPQHF.

The rearrangement links TRBV25-1 to TRBJ2-1; 7 positions match TRBD1. In germline, CDR1 is MGHDK, CDR2 SYGVNS. This CDR3 region has 11 residues. Unmatched junction bases numbered 4, after V lost 7 bases and J lost 10 bases. CDR3 bases: TGTGCCAGCACAGGGGGTGGGGAGCAGTTCTTC. This translates into CASTGGGEQFF.

The genes are TRBV4-2 and TRBJ2-7; no reliable D call. Germline CDR1 LGHNA, CDR2 YNFKEQ. V was trimmed by 0 bases and J by 2 bases, leaving 8 bases between them. The CDR3 runs to 14 residues. As DNA, the CDR3 is TGTGCCAGCAGCCAAGATCGTCAGGCCTACGAGCAGTACTTC. Its translation: CASSQDRQAYEQYF.

The rearrangement links TRBV18 to TRBJ2-3; D perhaps matches TRBD1 (5 bases). The CDR3 runs to 14 residues. Germline CDR1 and CDR2: KGHSH and LQKENI. The V end lost 0 bases, the J end lost 2 bases, and 6 bases lay between the germline ends. In DNA form, the CDR3 reads TGTGCCAGCTCACCACCCAGGGACACAGATACGCAGTATTTT. Amino acids: CASSPPRDTDTQYF.

The CDR3 nucleotides are TGTGCCAGTAGTATCACAGGGAACAATGAGCAGTTCTTC. This translates into CASSITGNNEQFF. The V call is TRBV19, the J call TRBJ2-1, with D perhaps matching TRBD1 (6 bases). The CDR3 spans 13 residues. The germline gives CDR1 LNHDA, CDR2 SQIVND (reference sequence). The V gene lost 3 bases and the J gene lost 5 bases, with 8 bases spanning the gap. Supplemented by reference TRBV19 and TRBJ2-1, the full variable domain reads DGGITQSPKYLFRKEGQNVTLSCEQNLNHDAMYWYRQDPGQGLRLIYYSQIVNDFQKGDIAEGYSVSREKKESFPLTVTSAQKNPTAFYLCASSITGNNEQFFGPGTRLTVL.

The chain uses TRBV28 and TRBJ2-1, with 7 bases lining up with TRBD2. Germline V gene sequence: CDR1 MDHEN, CDR2 SYDVKM. This CDR3 comprises 15 residues. J lost 5 bases, V lost 2 bases, and 6 bases had no gene match. CDR3 coding DNA: TGTGCCAGCAGTTTACCAGCGGGGACCGACAATGAGCAGTTCTTC. Amino acids: CASSLPAGTDNEQFF.